The 4 T cell receptor beta chains below were found in one sample sequenced in a study of T cell responses to AZD1222 COVID-19 vaccine. The method was immunoSEQ multiplex PCR; TCRdb's version includes in-frame clones alone and lacks a portion of them. The sample shows some 150,000 clones, and around 2.2% sits with its ten largest clones. Sequenced input: peripheral blood. All receptors derive from an adult in good health.

The chain couples TRBV15 to TRBJ1-1; D possibly corresponds to TRBD1 (5 bases). The length of the CDR3 is 17 residues. Trimming cost V 0 bases and J 0 bases, with 14 bases left between them. Germline V lookup: CDR1 LNHNV, CDR2 YYDKDF (reference sequence). The CDR3 spells CATSRDPVWGLNTEAFF. The CDR3, as DNA: TGTGCCACCAGCAGAGATCCGGTGTGGGGCTTGAACACTGAAGCTTTCTTT.

The rearrangement uses TRBV3-1 (or the pseudogene TRBV3-2) and TRBJ1-4; the D is unclear. Germline loops: CDR1 LGHDT, CDR2 YNNKEL (reference sequence). V lost 1 base to trimming and J lost 7 bases, with 16 bases between them. The CDR3 consists of 16 residues. CDR3 in amino acids: CASSQVSQIAGEKLFF. The CDR3, as DNA: TGTGCCAGCAGCCAAGTGTCGCAGATAGCTGGTGAAAAACTGTTTTTT.

The chain couples TRBV5-1 to TRBJ2-7; TRBD1 is a possible D gene (5 bases). Germline V gene data show CDR1 as SGHRS and CDR2 as YFSETQ. The CDR3 covers 13 residues. Trimming cost V 4 bases and J 2 bases, with 10 bases left between them. The CDR3 nucleotides are TGCGCCAGCAGCAATCAGGGCCCCTACGAGCAGTACTTC. Translation gives CASSNQGPYEQYF.

The chain has TRBV29-1 and TRBJ1-1, with unresolved D. Germline-derived CDR1 and CDR2 are SQVTM and ANQGSEA. V lost 4 bases and J 3 bases, leaving 9 bases between the germline ends. This CDR3 has 12 residues. The CDR3 region is CSVGVGDTEAFF. CDR3 bases: TGCAGCGTTGGGGTCGGGGACACTGAAGCTTTCTTT.